Each of the 27 T cell receptor beta chains below was sequenced from the same sample in a study of blood T cells in healthy people across ages. It was with a sample-barcoded 5' primer and a J-beta primer mix that a second PCR of roughly 7 to 12 cycles was run. TCRdb re-called the 5' RACE reads with MiXCR, one entry per CDR3 protein. This table holds fewer than 650,000 distinct CDR3 sequences, about a quarter found once. This same sample was also taken into another study, of T cells of mothers and their children.

Sequencing was carried out using blood. These TCRs come from a boy between 2 and 10 years old in good health.

The genes are TRBV3-1 and TRBJ2-1, with D tentatively TRBD2 (7 bases). The V gene's germline CDR1 is LGHDT and CDR2 YNNKEL (reference sequence). Trimming removed 4 bases at V and 5 bases at J, with 18 bases between. This CDR3 has 16 residues. CDR3 nucleotides: TGTGCCAGCAGCCTTGGAGGGGGGGGTAGCAACAATGAGCAGTTCTTC. Amino acids: CASSLGGGGSNNEQFF.

The genes are TRBV30 and TRBJ2-5; TRBD1 aligns across 7 bases. V gave up 3 bases and J gave up 2 bases; unmatched junction bases: 18. CDR1 and CDR2 from the germline V gene are GTSNPN and SVGIG (reference sequence). The CDR3 is made up of 18 amino acids. This CDR3 reads CAWRGPPGGPASQETQYF. In DNA form, the CDR3 reads TGTGCCTGGAGGGGTCCCCCAGGGGGACCGGCCTCACAAGAGACCCAGTACTTC.

This clonotype was picked up a small number of times. This sequence joins TRBV10-3 and TRBJ2-7; 10 nucleotides match TRBD1. V shed 8 bases, J shed 2 bases, and the junction held 6 bases outside the gene matches. Germline loops: CDR1 ENHRY, CDR2 SYGVKD. The CDR3 is 14 residues long. The CDR3: CAIGGTGVTYEQYF. In nucleotides, the CDR3 is TGTGCCATCGGAGGGACAGGGGTAACCTACGAGCAGTACTTC.

This clonotype was seen more than once but under ten times. This chain joins TRBV6-5 and TRBJ1-2, with 10 bases fitting TRBD1. Germline values: CDR1 MNHEY, CDR2 SVGAGI. The CDR3 has 15 amino acids. V was clipped by 6 bases and J by 8 bases; unmatched bases: 12. The CDR3, as DNA: TGTGCCAGCAGCTTTTATAGGACAGGGGGAAAGGGCTACACCTTC. This encodes CASSFYRTGGKGYTF.

This clonotype has a handful of counts. The V gene is TRBV3-1, the J gene TRBJ1-2, with D tentatively TRBD1 (6 bases). CDR1 is LGHDT, CDR2 YNNKEL, per germline (reference sequence). This CDR3 region has 15 residues. V was trimmed by 5 bases and J by 2 bases, leaving 15 bases between them. CDR3 in DNA: TGTGCCAGCAGCTCTGGGACATCCTGGAACTATGGCTACACCTTC. Translating gives CASSSGTSWNYGYTF. Together with reference TRBV3-1 and TRBJ1-2, the CDR3 gives the full variable domain: DTAVSQTPKYLVTQMGNDKSIKCEQNLGHDTMYWYKQDSKKFLKIMFSYNNKELIINETVPNRFSPKSPDKAHLNLHINSLELGDSAVYFCASSSGTSWNYGYTFGSGTRLTVV.

The chain combines TRBV20-1 with TRBJ2-5, with D perhaps TRBD2 (6 bases). The CDR3 is 13 residues long. Trimming left V 1 base short and J 5 bases short, with 11 bases between. Germline V CDR1 and CDR2: DFQATT, SNEGSKA (reference sequence). CDR3 region: CSARVRGVETQYF. DNA for the CDR3: TGCAGTGCTAGAGTTCGCGGGGTGGAGACCCAGTACTTC.

The chain uses TRBV7-2 and TRBJ2-7; tentatively, D is TRBD1 (5 bases). The V and J ends lost 8 bases and 0 bases respectively, with 14 bases between them. CDR1 is SGHTA, CDR2 FQGNSA, per germline. This CDR3 has 14 amino acids. The CDR3 nucleotides are TGTGCCAGCGCCCCGCCAGGGCGCTCCTACGAGCAGTACTTC. Protein sequence: CASAPPGRSYEQYF.

This chain connects TRBV6-1 to TRBJ2-5, with TRBD2 matching 12 bases. The J call may be incorrect, as the DNA end agrees better with TRBJ2-7. Germline V gene sequence: CDR1 MNHNS, CDR2 SASEGT. The CDR3 covers 17 residues. The CDR3 DNA reads as TGTGCCAGCAGGATACTAGCGGGGGGCCAACTCTCCTACGAGCAGTACTTC. Amino acids: CASRILAGGQLSYEQYF.

Regarding this clonotype: Its ends do not fully match the called genes, so a read error is possible. The V gene is TRBV6-6, the J gene TRBJ1-2, with TRBD1 as a possible D gene (5 bases). The germline V gene has CDR1 MNHNY and CDR2 SVGAGI (reference sequence). The CDR3 runs 14 residues. CDR3 in DNA: TGTGCCAGCAGCTACTTGGACATGGAGTATGGCTACACCTTC. It encodes CASSYLDMEYGYTF.

This rearrangement joins TRBV12-3 or TRBV12-4 to TRBJ1-1; 8 bases are shared with TRBD1. Unmatched junction bases numbered 10, after V lost 5 bases and J lost 2 bases. This CDR3 contains 16 residues. The CDR3 spells CASSQSRDRNNTEAFF. In DNA, the CDR3 is TGTGCCAGCAGTCAGTCCCGGGACAGGAATAACACTGAAGCTTTCTTT.

As for this clonotype: At one end the junction does not follow the germline gene, possibly because of a read error. The chain combines TRBV30 with TRBJ2-3, with D possibly matching TRBD2 (5 bases). The CDR3 loop spans 14 amino acids. CDR1 GTSNPN and CDR2 SVGIG come from the germline V gene (reference sequence). CDR3 DNA sequence: TGTGCCAGGAGCGAGGGCGGCAGCACAGATACGCAGTATTTT. This translates into CARSEGGSTDTQYF.

V and J are TRBV18 and TRBJ2-3; 9 nucleotides line up with TRBD2. J lost 4 bases, V lost 4 bases, and 6 bases had no gene match. This CDR3 is 15 amino acids long. Germline V gene sequence: CDR1 KGHSH, CDR2 LQKENI. The CDR3 DNA reads TGTGCCAGCTCACTGGCGGGAGGGCCCCCAGATACGCAGTATTTT. Translation: CASSLAGGPPDTQYF.

This clonotype showed up just a few times. The V and J genes are TRBV25-1 and TRBJ2-3; D not resolved. The germline V gene has CDR1 MGHDK and CDR2 SYGVNS. The CDR3 runs to 11 residues. Trimming left V 4 bases short and J 4 bases short, with 3 bases between. This CDR3 is CASSAADTQYF. CDR3 nucleotide sequence: TGTGCCAGCAGTGCCGCAGATACGCAGTATTTT.

This clonotype has just a few counts. The J gene is TRBJ2-2, the V gene TRBV11-2; 12 bases fit TRBD2. Germline trimming cut 3 bases from V and 0 bases from J; bases unmatched to any gene: 8. This CDR3 contains 19 residues. The germline V gene encodes CDR1 SGHAT and CDR2 FQNNGV. The CDR3 sequence is CASSFGDLAGGSNTGELFF. CDR3 nucleotides: TGTGCCAGCAGCTTTGGAGATCTAGCGGGAGGGTCGAACACCGGGGAGCTGTTTTTT.

In this sample, this clonotype turned up a few times. The gene calls are TRBV6-1 and TRBJ2-5, with TRBD2 identical over 9 bases. The end of the DNA is better explained by TRBJ2-1, so the J call may be wrong. The CDR3 is 17 amino acids. CDR1 and CDR2 from the germline V gene are MNHNS and SASEGT. The CDR3 region is CASSERAGGRRSNEQFF. In nucleotides, the CDR3 is TGTGCCAGCAGTGAACGAGCGGGGGGCCGACGTAGCAATGAGCAGTTCTTC.

The J gene is TRBJ1-1, the V gene TRBV10-3; D gene ambiguous. This CDR3 has 11 residues. Germline V gene sequence: CDR1 ENHRY, CDR2 SYGVKD. V was pared by 5 bases and J by 8 bases, with 9 bases between. CDR3 in DNA: TGTGCCATCAGTACCTCTTTGGAAGCTTTCTTT. Amino acids: CAISTSLEAFF.

The chain links TRBV10-1 to TRBJ2-5; D not resolved. Germline V gives CDR1 WNHNN, CDR2 SYGVQD (reference sequence). This CDR3 spans 13 amino acids. Deletions cut 2 bases from V and 5 bases from J, with 9 bases between. CDR3: CASSEAGDETQYF. In DNA form, the CDR3 reads TGCGCCAGCAGTGAGGCAGGTGATGAGACCCAGTACTTC.

The J gene is TRBJ2-5, the V gene TRBV5-1; 10 bases map to TRBD1. The CDR3 loop spans 15 amino acids. The V segment lost 4 bases and the J segment 4 bases; nucleotides outside the gene matches: 7. Germline CDR1 and CDR2: SGHRS and YFSETQ. The CDR3, as DNA: TGCGCCAGCAGCGGGGGACAGGGGTTGGCAGAGACCCAGTACTTC. Translating gives CASSGGQGLAETQYF.

This clonotype was recorded a few times. The V gene is TRBV9, the J gene TRBJ1-6, with no clear D. Germline V gene sequence: CDR1 SGDLS, CDR2 YYNGEE. This CDR3 has 13 amino acids. Trimming removed 3 bases from V and 10 bases from J, with 11 bases in between. CDR3 sequence: CASSASVASPLHF. As DNA, the CDR3 is TGTGCCAGCAGCGCCTCAGTCGCATCACCCCTCCACTTT.

The chain recombines TRBV5-5 with TRBJ2-5; 7 bases align to TRBD2. The CDR3 sequence is 15 residues long. Trimming took 4 bases from V and 3 from J; bases not matched to a gene: 9. CDR1 and CDR2 (germline): SGHKS, YYEKEE (reference sequence). CDR3 in DNA: TGTGCCAGCAGCCTCCCCCCGGGGGGAAAAGAGACCCAGTACTTC. Amino acid sequence: CASSLPPGGKETQYF.

A single count supports this clonotype. The CDR3 sequence: CASSSWGSGGVESTQYF. The DNA for the CDR3 is TGTGCCAGCAGCTCCTGGGGTAGCGGGGGGGTCGAGTCTACGCAGTATTTT. The chain joins TRBV13 to TRBJ2-3; 11 bases are a match to TRBD2. CDR1 is PRHDT and CDR2 is FYEKMQ in the germline V gene (reference sequence). V lost 4 bases to trimming and J lost 8 bases; unmatched junction nucleotides: 14. CDR3 length: 17 residues.

CDR3 bases: TGCAGTGCTAGAGTCGAGAGCGCTTCCTACGAGCAGTACTTC. It translates to CSARVESASYEQYF. The rearrangement links TRBV20-1 to TRBJ2-7; D is uncertain. The germline V and J ends were trimmed by 1 base and 1 base, with 11 bases remaining between them. Germline values: CDR1 DFQATT, CDR2 SNEGSKA (reference sequence). CDR3 size: 14 residues.

This rearrangement joins TRBV29-1 to TRBJ2-5, with D hard to call. Matching the DNA end better, TRBJ2-7 makes the J call doubtful. The CDR3 is 15 amino acids. Germline lookup yields CDR1 SQVTM and CDR2 ANQGSEA. CDR3 DNA sequence: TGCAGCGTTACATCAAACCCTCACAGCCCCTACGAGCAGTACTTC. This sequence encodes CSVTSNPHSPYEQYF.

The J gene is TRBJ1-1, the V gene TRBV29-1; maybe TRBD1 (5 bases). The CDR3 length is 14 residues. CDR1 SQVTM and CDR2 ANQGSEA come from the germline V gene. V was shortened by 4 bases and J by 2 bases, with 14 bases between the two germline ends. In DNA form, the CDR3 reads TGCAGCGTTGCATGGGGCGGCATAAACACTGAAGCTTTCTTT. This encodes CSVAWGGINTEAFF.

The chain has TRBV11-2 and TRBJ2-5; 8 bases are shared with TRBD2. Germline-derived CDR1 and CDR2 are SGHAT and FQNNGV. V lost 1 base, J lost 5 bases, and 6 bases stayed unmatched. There are 15 residues in the CDR3. Here the CDR3 reads CASSLGPGGMETQYF. CDR3 in DNA: TGTGCCAGCAGCTTAGGACCGGGAGGGATGGAGACCCAGTACTTC.

The chain has TRBV5-1 and TRBJ1-2; D unclear. Trimming left V 5 bases short and J 7 bases short, with 18 bases between. CDR1 SGHRS and CDR2 YFSETQ come from the germline V gene. The CDR3 extends over 14 amino acids. The CDR3 loop is CASRDRTKGGGYTF. CDR3 bases: TGCGCCAGCAGGGATCGAACAAAGGGTGGTGGCTACACCTTC.

The V gene is TRBV12-3 or TRBV12-4, the J gene TRBJ2-5; TRBD1 or TRBD2 may be the D gene (5 bases each). V was cut by 5 bases and J by 2 bases, with 12 bases left in between. This CDR3 region has 14 residues. The CDR3 reads CASSRSGRQETQYF. The CDR3 DNA reads TGTGCCAGCAGTAGATCGGGGCGTCAAGAGACCCAGTACTTC.